The T cell receptor (beta chain) described here comes from a study of blood T cell repertoires in COVID-19. About the study: Acute and convalescent COVID-19 specimens originated in the United States, Italy and Spain.

Profiled with immunoSEQ multiplex PCR; TCRdb holds only in-frame clones, not every one. The sample has about 160,000 clones, roughly 80% seen once; the top ten hold 3% to 4%. V was pared by 3 bases and J by 7 bases, with 5 bases of the junction left unmatched. The CDR3 has 14 amino acids. Germline V lookup: CDR1 MNHEY, CDR2 SVGEGT. Material: PBMCs or T cells enriched from blood (not recorded which). This receptor was taken from a woman aged 55-69 years who had recovered from COVID-19. The J gene is TRBJ2-1, the V gene TRBV6-2 or TRBV6-3, with 8 bases identical to TRBD2. CDR3 residues: CASSYGGGLNEQFF. As DNA, the CDR3 is TGTGCCAGCAGTTATGGCGGGGGGTTAAATGAGCAGTTCTTC.